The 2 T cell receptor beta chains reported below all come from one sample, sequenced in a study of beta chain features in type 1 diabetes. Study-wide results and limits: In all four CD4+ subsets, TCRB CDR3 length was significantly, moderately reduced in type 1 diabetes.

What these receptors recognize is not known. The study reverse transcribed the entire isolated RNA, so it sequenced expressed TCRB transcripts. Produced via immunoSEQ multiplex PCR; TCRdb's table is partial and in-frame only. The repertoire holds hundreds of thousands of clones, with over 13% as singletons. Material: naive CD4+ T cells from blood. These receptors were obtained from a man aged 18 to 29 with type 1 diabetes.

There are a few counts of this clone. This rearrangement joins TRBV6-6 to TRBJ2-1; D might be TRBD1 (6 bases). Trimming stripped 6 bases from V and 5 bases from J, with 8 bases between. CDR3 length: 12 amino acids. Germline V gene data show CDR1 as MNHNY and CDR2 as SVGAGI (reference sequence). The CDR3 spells CASSRTDNEQFF. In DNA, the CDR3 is TGTGCCAGCAGCCGGACAGACAATGAGCAGTTCTTC.

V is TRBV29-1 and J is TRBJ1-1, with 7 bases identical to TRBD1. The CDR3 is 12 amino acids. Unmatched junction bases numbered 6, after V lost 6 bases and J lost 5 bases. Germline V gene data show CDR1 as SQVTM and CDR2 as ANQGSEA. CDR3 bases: TGCAGCGTCCAGGGGGGCGGGACTGAAGCTTTCTTT. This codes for CSVQGGGTEAFF. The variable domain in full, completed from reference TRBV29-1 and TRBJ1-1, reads SAVISQKPSRDICQRGTSLTIQCQVDSQVTMMFWYRQQPGQSLTLIATANQGSEATYESGFVIDKFPISRPNLTFSTLTVSNMSPEDSSIYLCSVQGGGTEAFFGQGTRLTVV.